This record concerns one TCR beta chain sequence. Its matching antigen is unknown. Treatment described: 15 Gy SBRT to primary tumor, nephrectomy 4 weeks later. This sample is part of a study of radiation and T cells in renal cell carcinoma. Study-level results: In nephrectomy-only tumors, top 100 clonotypes averaged approximately 43%, versus roughly 54% irradiated. From baseline, blood top tumor clonotypes peaked at 2 weeks post-radiation.

The germline CDR1 and CDR2 sequences are MNHEY and SMNVEV (reference sequence). The CDR3 has 13 amino acids. V lost 0 bases and J lost 5, with 8 bases in between. The data were produced by immunoSEQ multiplex PCR, yet TCRdb's version contains in-frame clones alone and is incomplete. The sample shows thousands of clones, around three fifths of them seen only once. Material: tumor tissue, obtained from a patient whose treatment included radiotherapy and nephrectomy. The V gene is TRBV27, the J gene TRBJ2-7; tentative D call: TRBD1 (5 bases). This TCR derives from a man in his fifties or sixties with renal cell carcinoma. The CDR3 region is CASSLSRQNEQYF. The CDR3 coding sequence is TGTGCCAGCAGTTTATCGAGACAGAACGAGCAGTACTTC.